Each of the 20 T cell receptor beta chains below was sequenced from the same sample in a study of blood T cell repertoires in COVID-19. Method: immunoSEQ multiplex PCR; TCRdb's copy keeps in-frame clones and lacks some. Here the sample spans roughly 230,000 clones, approximately 83% being singletons. The sequencing sample was made of peripheral blood. These receptors all come from a woman in her forties or fifties with acute or convalescent COVID-19.

The rearrangement links TRBV24-1 to TRBJ2-7, with 7 nucleotides matching TRBD1. Losses at the gene ends were 7 bases for V and 5 bases for J; bases not matched to a gene: 13. In germline, CDR1 is KGHDR, CDR2 SFDVKD. The CDR3 is made up of 15 amino acids. This CDR3 reads CATRGTGQVGDEQYF. The CDR3 nucleotides read TGTGCCACCAGAGGCACTGGACAGGTAGGGGACGAGCAGTACTTC.

This clone was picked up one time. The J gene is TRBJ1-2, the V gene TRBV3-1 (or the pseudogene TRBV3-2); D is undetermined. Between the trimmed V and J ends, which lost 0 bases and 4 bases, there was a span of 12 bases. CDR1 is LGHDT, CDR2 YNNKEL, per germline (reference sequence). The CDR3 runs 15 residues. This chain's CDR3 is CASSQDRSGGYGYTF. The CDR3 bases are TGTGCCAGCAGCCAAGATCGAAGCGGCGGCTATGGCTACACCTTC.

This chain uses TRBV7-2 with TRBJ2-3, with 10 bases matching TRBD2. The trim removed 3 bases at V and 5 bases at J, leaving 5 bases unmatched. CDR3 length: 15 residues. Germline V lookup: CDR1 SGHTA, CDR2 FQGNSA. The chain's CDR3 is CASSFSGGAEDTQYF. Here the CDR3 DNA reads TGTGCCAGCAGCTTCAGCGGGGGGGCCGAAGATACGCAGTATTTT.

This clone was counted a few times. The V gene is TRBV4-1, the J gene TRBJ1-4, with 7 positions matching TRBD1. J was trimmed by 3 bases and V by 2 bases; bases with no gene match: 3. The CDR3 has 15 amino acids. Germline V gene sequence: CDR1 MGHRA, CDR2 YSYEKL. CDR3 sequence: CASSQTGQPNEKLFF. The CDR3 DNA reads TGCGCCAGCAGCCAAACGGGACAGCCTAATGAAAAACTGTTTTTT.

The chain combines TRBV27 with TRBJ2-7; possible D gene TRBD1, 6 bases. From germline, CDR1 is MNHEY and CDR2 SMNVEV (reference sequence). V was pared by 6 bases and J by 3 bases, with 15 bases between. The CDR3 is 14 amino acids. The CDR3 DNA reads as TGTGCCAGCAGCCGATCGTCAGGGGTCTACGAGCAGTACTTC. This translates into CASSRSSGVYEQYF.

The J gene is TRBJ2-3, the V gene TRBV25-1; 8 bases match TRBD2. The J segment lost 6 bases and the V segment lost 3 bases, leaving 11 bases of the junction unmatched. Germline CDR1 reads MGHDK; CDR2 reads SYGVNS. The CDR3 loop spans 16 amino acids. The CDR3 DNA sequence: TGTGCCAGCAGTGACCCCGGGAGGGCCGGGCGGGATACGCAGTATTTT. Residues: CASSDPGRAGRDTQYF.

The CDR3 DNA sequence: TGTGCCAGCAGTTGGAAGGGGGCCGGTGAAAAACTGTTTTTT. It is translated as CASSWKGAGEKLFF. V is TRBV27 and J is TRBJ1-4, with 7 positions matching TRBD1. J gave up 7 bases and V 4 bases, and 6 bases lay outside the gene matches. Germline lookup yields CDR1 MNHEY and CDR2 SMNVEV (reference sequence). This CDR3 contains 14 residues.

This clone was detected only a few times. V is TRBV27 and J is TRBJ2-3; TRBD2 matches 9 bases. In germline, CDR1 is MNHEY, CDR2 SMNVEV (reference sequence). V was clipped by 7 bases and J by 4 bases; unmatched bases: 6. The CDR3 is made up of 14 amino acids. CDR3 region: CASKAGGPADTQYF. As DNA, the CDR3 is TGTGCCAGCAAGGCGGGAGGGCCAGCAGATACGCAGTATTTT.

The chain uses TRBV14 and TRBJ1-2; 9 nucleotides match TRBD1. CDR1 SGHDN and CDR2 FVKESK come from the germline V gene. V shed 6 bases and J 6 bases; nucleotides not matched to a gene: 5. The CDR3 runs 13 residues. In nucleotides, the CDR3 is TGTGCCAGCAGAAAACAGGGGGCCCATGGCTACACCTTC. It is translated as CASRKQGAHGYTF.

The V call is TRBV19, the J call TRBJ1-1; D not resolved. The germline V gene has CDR1 LNHDA and CDR2 SQIVND (reference sequence). The CDR3 is 13 residues long. V lost 4 bases to trimming and J lost 5 bases, with 11 bases between them. The CDR3 DNA is TGTGCCAGTAGTACGTTGGGAGGGACTGAAGCTTTCTTT. This translates into CASSTLGGTEAFF.

V usage is TRBV5-1 and J usage is TRBJ1-1; 8 bases map to TRBD1. Germline loops: CDR1 SGHRS, CDR2 YFSETQ. The CDR3 covers 12 residues. V shed 4 bases and J 10 bases; nucleotides not matched to a gene: 6. CDR3 DNA: TGCGCCAGCAGCGAATTCGACAGGGGAGCTTTCTTT. This encodes CASSEFDRGAFF.

This sequence joins TRBV7-6 and TRBJ2-1; possibly TRBD2 for D (6 bases). The CDR3 has 15 amino acids. Germline V gene lookup returns CDR1 SGHVS and CDR2 FNYEAQ. The V and J ends lost 5 bases and 0 bases respectively, with 11 bases between them. The CDR3 sequence: CASSQAGSSYNEQFF. The DNA of the CDR3 is TGTGCCAGCAGCCAAGCGGGTAGCTCCTACAATGAGCAGTTCTTC.

The gene calls are TRBV14 and TRBJ2-1; tentative D call: TRBD2 (6 bases). Germline CDR1 reads SGHDN; CDR2 reads FVKESK. Trimming cost V 1 base and J 7 bases, with 8 bases left between them. The CDR3 is 13 amino acids. CDR3 sequence: CASSQVGGNEQFF. Here the CDR3 DNA reads TGTGCCAGCAGCCAAGTCGGGGGTAATGAGCAGTTCTTC.

The genes are TRBV7-2 and TRBJ1-2; D may be TRBD1 (5 bases). V was pared by 1 base and J by 7 bases, with 13 bases between. CDR1 is SGHTA and CDR2 is FQGNSA in the germline V gene. This CDR3 contains 14 residues. The CDR3 loop reads CASSLDAGRFGYTF. In DNA, the CDR3 is TGTGCCAGCAGCTTAGATGCAGGGAGGTTTGGCTACACCTTC.

The chain recombines TRBV2 with TRBJ2-3, with 8 bases aligning to TRBD2. The CDR3 has 15 amino acids. Germline V gene lookup returns CDR1 SNHLY and CDR2 FYNNEI. V was clipped by 6 bases and J by 5 bases; unmatched bases: 10. The CDR3 sequence is CASRSRGARGDTQYF. CDR3 bases: TGTGCCAGCAGATCGCGGGGGGCCCGGGGAGATACGCAGTATTTT.

The rearrangement joins TRBV7-9 to TRBJ2-1; no reliable D call. This CDR3 has 16 amino acids. Germline V CDR1 and CDR2: SEHNR, FQNEAQ (reference sequence). Trimming stripped 2 bases from V and 2 bases from J, with 13 bases between. The CDR3 region has the DNA TGTGCCAGCAGCTTATTGGCCAGGTCCCCCTACAATGAGCAGTTCTTC. It codes for CASSLLARSPYNEQFF. Combining the CDR3 with reference TRBV7-9 and TRBJ2-1 gives the whole variable domain DTGVSQNPRHKITKRGQNVTFRCDPISEHNRLYWYRQTLGQGPEFLTYFQNEAQLEKSRLLSDRFSAERPKGSFSTLEIQRTEQGDSAMYLCASSLLARSPYNEQFFGPGTRLTVL.

The chain recombines TRBV28 with TRBJ2-3; 8 bases map to TRBD1. This CDR3 region has 16 residues. The V segment lost 4 bases and the J segment 6 bases; nucleotides outside the gene matches: 12. CDR1 is MDHEN and CDR2 is SYDVKM in the germline V gene. CDR3 sequence: CASSSHSTGGQDTQYF. The CDR3 DNA follows: TGTGCCAGCAGTTCCCACTCCACAGGGGGGCAGGATACGCAGTATTTT. The full variable domain, in which reference TRBV28 and TRBJ2-3 provide the parts outside the CDR3, is DVKVTQSSRYLVKRTGEKVFLECVQDMDHENMFWYRQDPGLGLRLIYFSYDVKMKEKGDIPEGYSVSREKKERFSLILESASTNQTSMYLCASSSHSTGGQDTQYFGPGTRLTVL.

This clone was picked up one time. The CDR3 region is CASSLMGGRGETQYF. CDR3 nucleotides: TGTGCCAGCAGTCTAATGGGCGGGAGGGGAGAGACCCAGTACTTC. The V and J genes are TRBV11-2 and TRBJ2-5; 9 bases are a match to TRBD2. Germline lookup yields CDR1 SGHAT and CDR2 FQNNGV. This CDR3 comprises 15 residues. The junction had 9 bases not matched to a gene; V was cut back by 6 bases and J by 4 bases. The full variable domain, its missing parts supplied by reference TRBV11-2 and TRBJ2-5, is EAGVAQSPRYKIIEKRQSVAFWCNPISGHATLYWYQQILGQGPKLLIQFQNNGVVDDSQLPKDRFSAERLKGVDSTLKIQPAKLEDSAVYLCASSLMGGRGETQYFGPGTRLLVL.

The chain uses TRBV4-3 and TRBJ2-4; 11 nucleotides line up with TRBD1. Germline lookup yields CDR1 LGHNA and CDR2 YSLEER. The CDR3 totals 17 residues. V was clipped by 4 bases and J by 6 bases; unmatched bases: 11. CDR3 in DNA: TGCGCCAGCAGCCCTCTCGAAAGGACAGGGGGCAGAAACATTCAGTACTTC. It specifies CASSPLERTGGRNIQYF.

V usage is TRBV15 and J usage is TRBJ2-3, with TRBD2 identical over 12 bases. Germline trimming cut 8 bases from V and 7 bases from J; bases unmatched to any gene: 10. The CDR3 has 15 residues. Germline CDR1 and CDR2: LNHNV and YYDKDF (reference sequence). The CDR3 DNA sequence: TGTGCCACCGTAGCTAGCGGGGGGGCCGTAAATACGCAGTATTTT. It encodes CATVASGGAVNTQYF.